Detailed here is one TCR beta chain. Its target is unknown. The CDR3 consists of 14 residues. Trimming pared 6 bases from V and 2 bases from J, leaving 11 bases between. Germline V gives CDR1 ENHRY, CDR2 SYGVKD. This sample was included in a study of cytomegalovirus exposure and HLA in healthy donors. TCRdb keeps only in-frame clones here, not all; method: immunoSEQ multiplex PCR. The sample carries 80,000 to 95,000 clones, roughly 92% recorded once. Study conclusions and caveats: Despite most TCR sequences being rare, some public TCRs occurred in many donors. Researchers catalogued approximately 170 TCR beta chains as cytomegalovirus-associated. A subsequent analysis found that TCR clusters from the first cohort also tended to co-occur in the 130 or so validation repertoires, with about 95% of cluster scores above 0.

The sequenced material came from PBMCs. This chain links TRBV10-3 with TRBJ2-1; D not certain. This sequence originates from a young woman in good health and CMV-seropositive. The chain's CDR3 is CAISLLEPYNEQFF. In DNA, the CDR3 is TGTGCCATCAGCTTGCTGGAGCCCTACAATGAGCAGTTCTTC.